Below are 14 T cell receptor beta chains sequenced from a single sample in a study of response to subunit inactivated influenza vaccine. TCRdb re-called the RT-PCR reads through MiXCR, storing one row per CDR3 protein. In the table there are more than 450,000 distinct CDR3 sequences, roughly 10% of which are singletons. Separately, the same data were catalogued under a study of T cells expressing NK-cell markers. That source notes: Production of TCR beta cDNA relied on 5'RACE template switching with UMIs.

The sample in question was PBMCs from blood, obtained on the day of vaccination. Every receptor here comes from a man over 45 who received an inactivated influenza vaccine.

The rearrangement links TRBV28 to TRBJ1-4, with a possible D match to TRBD1 (5 bases). Trimming removed 5 bases from V and 8 bases from J, with 21 bases in between. The CDR3 consists of 16 residues. Per the germline V gene, CDR1 is MDHEN and CDR2 is SYDVKM. This CDR3 reads CASSPRQGRTPEKLFF. The CDR3 bases are TGTGCCAGCAGTCCCCGCCAGGGCAGAACACCGGAAAAACTGTTTTTT.

This clonotype was counted a few times. The V gene is TRBV12-3 or TRBV12-4, the J gene TRBJ2-5, with 7 bases identical to TRBD2. V lost 5 bases, J lost 5 bases, and 8 bases stayed unmatched. The CDR3 covers 14 residues. The chain's CDR3 is CASSPHRGGETQYF. CDR3 nucleotides: TGTGCCAGCAGTCCCCACCGCGGGGGTGAGACCCAGTACTTC.

The chain links TRBV5-1 to TRBJ2-1, with 9 bases that match TRBD1. In germline, CDR1 is SGHRS, CDR2 YFSETQ. V lost 2 bases, J lost 7 bases, and 7 bases stayed unmatched. This CDR3 region has 15 residues. The CDR3 bases are TGCGCCAGCAGCTTCTGGACAGGGGCGGGGAATGAGCAGTTCTTC. Translated: CASSFWTGAGNEQFF.

This clonotype has more than one count but fewer than ten. This chain joins TRBV20-1 and TRBJ2-2, with 10 bases fitting TRBD1. This CDR3 is 16 amino acids long. The V segment lost 0 bases and the J segment 5 bases; nucleotides outside the gene matches: 6. Germline V gene data show CDR1 as DFQATT and CDR2 as SNEGSKA (reference sequence). In DNA form, the CDR3 reads TGCAGTGCTAGAGAGAGCCCGGGACAGGGGACCGGGGAGCTGTTTTTT. It codes for CSARESPGQGTGELFF.

V and J are TRBV7-9 and TRBJ2-1; no definite D call. This CDR3 region has 14 residues. V dropped 3 bases and J dropped 8 bases, with 14 bases sitting between them. Germline V gene sequence: CDR1 SEHNR, CDR2 FQNEAQ (reference sequence). The chain's CDR3 is CASSFTPVGDEQFF. CDR3 nucleotide sequence: TGTGCCAGCAGCTTTACGCCAGTCGGCGATGAGCAGTTCTTC.

This clonotype was recorded at least ten times. This chain uses TRBV20-1 with TRBJ2-1; TRBD2 is a possible D gene (5 bases). Germline CDR1 is DFQATT and CDR2 is SNEGSKA (reference sequence). V was pared by 3 bases and J by 5 bases, with 14 bases between. The CDR3 totals 14 residues. Here the CDR3 DNA reads TGCAGTGCTAGGAGGCTAGCATATAACAATGAGCAGTTCTTC. Its translation is CSARRLAYNNEQFF.

The chain links TRBV29-1 to TRBJ1-5; D unclear. The CDR3 has 13 residues. V lost 6 bases to trimming and J lost 5 bases, with 14 bases between them. The V gene's germline CDR1 is SQVTM and CDR2 ANQGSEA. The CDR3 DNA follows: TGCAGCGTGGCCGTAAGCCCCTATCAGCCCCAGCATTTT. The encoded protein is CSVAVSPYQPQHF. Looking up the rest from reference TRBV29-1 and TRBJ1-5 gives the full variable domain: SAVISQKPSRDICQRGTSLTIQCQVDSQVTMMFWYRQQPGQSLTLIATANQGSEATYESGFVIDKFPISRPNLTFSTLTVSNMSPEDSSIYLCSVAVSPYQPQHFGDGTRLSIL.

This chain links TRBV24-1 with TRBJ2-3; TRBD2 agrees at 8 bases. The CDR3 sequence is 16 residues long. V lost 5 bases to trimming and J lost 4 bases; unmatched junction nucleotides: 10. Per germline, CDR1 KGHDR and CDR2 SFDVKD. The CDR3 protein is CATSATGGPRSDTQYF. The CDR3, as DNA: TGTGCCACCAGTGCGACGGGAGGGCCTAGATCAGATACGCAGTATTTT.

This chain joins TRBV20-1 and TRBJ2-5; D not resolved. The germline V gene encodes CDR1 DFQATT and CDR2 SNEGSKA (reference sequence). The CDR3 has 13 amino acids. V was pared by 4 bases and J by 6 bases, with 15 bases between. For the CDR3, the DNA is TGCAGTGCTACCACCGTCGGTCACAAGACCCAGTACTTC. This encodes CSATTVGHKTQYF.

The rearrangement uses TRBV7-6 and TRBJ2-4, with TRBD2 matching over 7 bases. The length of the CDR3 is 15 residues. V gave up 2 bases and J gave up 6 bases; unmatched junction bases: 7. Germline loops: CDR1 SGHVS, CDR2 FNYEAQ. The CDR3 region has the DNA TGTGCCAGCAGCTTATCGAGTCCGGGGGGAAACATTCAGTACTTC. Its translation: CASSLSSPGGNIQYF. The entire variable domain, with the rest obtained from reference TRBV7-6 and TRBJ2-4, is as follows: GAGVSQSPRYKVTKRGQDVALRCDPISGHVSLYWYRQALGQGPEFLTYFNYEAQQDKSGLPNDRFSAERPEGSISTLTIQRTEQRDSAMYRCASSLSSPGGNIQYFGAGTRLSVL.

This clonotype was seen repeatedly, ten times or more. The chain employs TRBV29-1 and TRBJ2-1, with 8 positions matching TRBD1. This CDR3 has 15 residues. With V trimmed by 4 bases and J by 3 bases, 8 bases remained unmatched. CDR1 and CDR2 from the germline V gene are SQVTM and ANQGSEA. CDR3 DNA sequence: TGCAGCGTTGGTAGGCGGACAGGGAACTACAATGAGCAGTTCTTC. Amino acid sequence: CSVGRRTGNYNEQFF.

This sequence joins TRBV6-5 and TRBJ2-2, with TRBD2 matching over 7 bases. Trimming cost V 0 bases and J 5 bases; bases outside gene matches: 12. The length of the CDR3 is 18 residues. Germline CDR1 reads MNHEY; CDR2 reads SVGAGI. CDR3 coding DNA: TGTGCCAGCAGTTACTCATCTAGTCTACCGCGGGGGACCGGGGAGCTGTTTTTT. Translation gives CASSYSSSLPRGTGELFF.

The rearrangement joins TRBV4-3 to TRBJ2-2; no reliable D call. Germline V lookup: CDR1 LGHNA, CDR2 YSLEER. The CDR3 consists of 15 residues. Deletions cut 1 base from V and 4 bases from J, with 10 bases between. CDR3 protein: CASSQVVTTTGELFF. In DNA form, the CDR3 reads TGCGCCAGCAGCCAAGTCGTCACTACCACCGGGGAGCTGTTTTTT.

This clonotype has more than one count but fewer than ten. The V and J genes are TRBV29-1 and TRBJ1-1; TRBD1 aligns across 10 bases. CDR3 length: 14 residues. V lost 6 bases and J lost 0; bases outside the gene matches: 4. Germline V CDR1 and CDR2: SQVTM, ANQGSEA. CDR3 in amino acids: CSVDRGAVNTEAFF. For the CDR3, the DNA is TGCAGCGTGGACAGGGGGGCCGTGAACACTGAAGCTTTCTTT.